Below are 2 T cell receptor beta chains sequenced from a single sample in a study of cytomegalovirus exposure and HLA in healthy donors. The PCR contained 60 Vbeta and 13 Jbeta primers. The repertoire was sequenced with immunoSEQ multiplex PCR; TCRdb's copy has only in-frame clones and lacks some. The table has around 160,000 clones, 75% seen once. Source material: PBMCs. All receptors come from a male donor in good health and CMV-seronegative.

Only a few counts were recorded for this clone. The chain links TRBV5-4 to TRBJ2-5; 9 nucleotides align to TRBD1. The last part of the DNA fits TRBJ2-7 better; the J call may be wrong. The germline V gene has CDR1 SGHNT and CDR2 YYREEE (reference sequence). CDR3 length: 14 residues. CDR3 in DNA: TGTGCCAGCAGCTTGGCTGGACAGGGGCGCGAGCAGTACTTC. It specifies CASSLAGQGREQYF.

The chain links TRBV6-5 to TRBJ2-3; 9 nucleotides agree with TRBD2. This CDR3 contains 15 residues. The V segment lost 7 bases and the J segment 1 base; nucleotides outside the gene matches: 6. Germline V gene lookup returns CDR1 MNHEY and CDR2 SVGAGI. The CDR3 loop reads CASTGTSFGTDTQYF. The CDR3 coding sequence is TGTGCCAGCACCGGGACTAGCTTCGGCACAGATACGCAGTATTTT.